Included here is one T cell receptor (beta chain) sequence, with context. This record comes from a study of blood T cell repertoires in COVID-19. For the study at large: The samples span acute and convalescent COVID-19 from the United States, Italy and Spain. In each case, the material was cDNA or gDNA derived from T cells, B-cell-depleted T cells, or PBMCs.

CDR3 length: 20 residues. V was clipped by 4 bases and J by 6 bases; unmatched bases: 24. From germline, CDR1 is SGHRS and CDR2 YFSETQ. As handled by the study authors: Amplification of reference gene primers was used by the study to estimate nucleated cell counts. Using immunoSEQ multiplex PCR, the repertoire was profiled, and TCRdb retains in-frame clones only, with some absent. The DNA was the basis for D and trimming; V, J and clone size are from that table. Of about 130,000 clones detected, 84% appear once; the ten largest clones hold over 9%. The receptor comes from an older woman with acute or convalescent COVID-19. Material for sequencing was peripheral blood. This chain joins TRBV5-1 and TRBJ2-5, with 10 bases lining up with TRBD1. CDR3: CASSAPTGTGATWEPKTQYF. DNA for the CDR3: TGCGCCAGCAGCGCCCCCACCGGGACAGGGGCAACATGGGAACCAAAGACCCAGTACTTC.